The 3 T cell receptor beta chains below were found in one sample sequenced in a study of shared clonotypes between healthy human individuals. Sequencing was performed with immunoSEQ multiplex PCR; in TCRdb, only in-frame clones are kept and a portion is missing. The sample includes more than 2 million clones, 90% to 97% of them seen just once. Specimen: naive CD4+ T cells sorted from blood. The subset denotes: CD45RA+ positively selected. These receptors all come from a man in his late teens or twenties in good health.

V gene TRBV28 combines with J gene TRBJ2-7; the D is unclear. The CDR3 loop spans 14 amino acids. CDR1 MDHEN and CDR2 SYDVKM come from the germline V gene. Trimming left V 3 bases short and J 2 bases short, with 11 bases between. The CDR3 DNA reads TGTGCCAGCAGTTTGGTCAGAGATACCTACGAGCAGTACTTC. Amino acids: CASSLVRDTYEQYF.

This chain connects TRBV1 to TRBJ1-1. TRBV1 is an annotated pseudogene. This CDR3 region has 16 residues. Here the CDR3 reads CTSSQEEGRGGTEAFF. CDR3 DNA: TGCACCAGCAGCCAAGAAGAAGGGAGGGGAGGCACTGAAGCTTTCTTT.

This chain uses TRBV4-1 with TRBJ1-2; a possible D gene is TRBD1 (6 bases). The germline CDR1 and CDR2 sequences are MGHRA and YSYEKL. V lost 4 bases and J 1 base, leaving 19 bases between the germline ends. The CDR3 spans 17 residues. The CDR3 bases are TGCGCCAGCAGCCCACCTCCTTTCGACAGGAATAACTATGGCTACACCTTC. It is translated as CASSPPPFDRNNYGYTF.